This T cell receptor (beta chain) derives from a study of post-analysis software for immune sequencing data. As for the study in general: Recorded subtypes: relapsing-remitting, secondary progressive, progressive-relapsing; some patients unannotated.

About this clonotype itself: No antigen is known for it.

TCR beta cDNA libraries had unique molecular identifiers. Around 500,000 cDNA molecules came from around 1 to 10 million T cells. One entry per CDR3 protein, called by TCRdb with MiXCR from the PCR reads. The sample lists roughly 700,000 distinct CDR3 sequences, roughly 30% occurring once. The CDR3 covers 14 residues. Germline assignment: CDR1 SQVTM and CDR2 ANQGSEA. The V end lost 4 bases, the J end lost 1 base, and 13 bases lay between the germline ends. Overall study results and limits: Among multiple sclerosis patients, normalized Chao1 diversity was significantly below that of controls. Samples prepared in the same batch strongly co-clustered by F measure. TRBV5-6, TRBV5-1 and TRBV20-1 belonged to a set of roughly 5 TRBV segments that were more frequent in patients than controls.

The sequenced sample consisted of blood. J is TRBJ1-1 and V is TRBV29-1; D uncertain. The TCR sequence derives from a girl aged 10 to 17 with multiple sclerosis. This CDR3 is CSVVSRATNTEAFF. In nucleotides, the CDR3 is TGCAGCGTTGTATCGAGGGCTACGAACACTGAAGCTTTCTTT.